This record concerns one TCR beta chain sequence. The antigen is undetermined. Data came from immunoSEQ multiplex PCR; TCRdb stores just in-frame clones and leaves some out. The table lists under 150,000 clones, 70% to 90% of them singletons. Germline V lookup: CDR1 SSHAT, CDR2 FNYEAQ (reference sequence). V was pared by 5 bases and J by 4 bases, with 10 bases of the junction left unmatched. There are 16 residues in the CDR3. This specimen belongs to a study of T cell responses to AZD1222 COVID-19 vaccine. General study results and limits: After two AZD1222 doses, spike-specific TCR breadth and depth rose versus day 0. Donors skewed white British and female; clonal diversity was possibly underestimated.

The TCR comes from an adult in good health. V usage is TRBV7-7 and J usage is TRBJ2-2; TRBD1 aligns across 7 bases. The sequencing used peripheral blood, collected on day 0 of AZD1222 vaccination. This chain's CDR3 is CASSQTGSPRTGELFF. CDR3 sequence (DNA): TGTGCCAGCAGCCAGACAGGGAGCCCGCGCACCGGGGAGCTGTTTTTT.